The 14 T cell receptor beta chains in this list originate from one sample, sequenced in a study of shared clonotypes between healthy human individuals. The repertoire was sequenced with immunoSEQ multiplex PCR; TCRdb's copy has only in-frame clones and lacks some. Among around 980,000 clones listed, 75% to 80% were seen once. The sample consisted of memory CD4+ T cells from PBMCs. Subset indicated: CD45RA-negative fraction. These TCRs come from a man aged 18 to 30 in good health. Some clones in this sample may be carry-over from other donors' samples.

This clone appeared a few times. The chain combines TRBV7-9 with TRBJ2-3, with 7 bases that match TRBD2. This CDR3 is built from 15 residues. Trimming took 0 bases from V and 3 from J; bases not matched to a gene: 3. Germline V gene lookup returns CDR1 SEHNR and CDR2 FQNEAQ (reference sequence). In DNA, the CDR3 is TGTGCCAGCAGCTTAGCGCTGCGGGAGACAGATACGCAGTATTTT. It encodes CASSLALRETDTQYF.

This clone appeared once. V usage is TRBV7-2 and J usage is TRBJ2-1; 8 bases agree with TRBD1. The V gene end was trimmed by 6 bases and the J gene end by 4 bases; junction bases not matched to a gene: 8. The CDR3 covers 15 residues. The germline V gene encodes CDR1 SGHTA and CDR2 FQGNSA. The CDR3 DNA follows: TGTGCCAGCAGAACCAGACAGGGGATATACAATGAGCAGTTCTTC. Protein product: CASRTRQGIYNEQFF.

A note on this clone: Other DNA sequences in the same sample also yield this CDR3. The chain carries TRBV7-9 and TRBJ2-2, with a possible D match to TRBD2 (5 bases). Germline loops: CDR1 SEHNR, CDR2 FQNEAQ (reference sequence). The ends were cut back, 0 bases at V and 1 base at J, with 6 bases in the middle. CDR3 length equals 15 residues. The CDR3 DNA reads as TGTGCCAGCAGCTTAGCCCGGGGGAACACCGGGGAGCTGTTTTTT. It yields the protein CASSLARGNTGELFF.

V gene TRBV2 combines with J gene TRBJ2-7; D gene ambiguous. The CDR3 covers 13 residues. V lost 2 bases to trimming and J lost 5 bases, with 10 bases between them. Germline lookup yields CDR1 SNHLY and CDR2 FYNNEI. CDR3 region: CASSETGFDEQYF. The CDR3 DNA reads as TGTGCCAGCAGTGAAACTGGGTTTGACGAGCAGTACTTC.

The rearrangement links TRBV6-5 to TRBJ2-1, with 8 bases identical to TRBD1. CDR3 length: 13 residues. V lost 6 bases and J lost 4; bases outside the gene matches: 2. The V gene's germline CDR1 is MNHEY and CDR2 SVGAGI. The CDR3 coding sequence is TGTGCCAGCAGCCGACAGGGGTACAATGAGCAGTTCTTC. This sequence encodes CASSRQGYNEQFF.

This clone came up many times. This chain connects TRBV28 to TRBJ2-5; 10 nucleotides line up with TRBD2. Germline V CDR1 and CDR2: MDHEN, SYDVKM. This CDR3 contains 13 residues. Unmatched junction bases numbered 3, after V lost 4 bases and J lost 7 bases. In DNA form, the CDR3 reads TGTGCCAGCAGTTGGAGCGGGAGGGGGACCCAGTACTTC. This translates into CASSWSGRGTQYF.

The V and J genes are TRBV11-2 and TRBJ2-1; D gene uncertain. This CDR3 comprises 13 residues. The V end was cut by 5 bases, the J end by 6 bases, with 11 bases between. CDR1 is SGHAT and CDR2 is FQNNGV in the germline V gene. The CDR3 sequence: CASSPDPSNEQFF. In nucleotides, the CDR3 is TGTGCCAGCAGCCCCGACCCCTCCAATGAGCAGTTCTTC.

In this sample, this clone turned up a few times. The V and J genes are TRBV7-9 and TRBJ1-1; possibly TRBD1 for D (5 bases). Germline CDR1 and CDR2: SEHNR and FQNEAQ (reference sequence). The CDR3 extends over 15 amino acids. Trimming left V 5 bases short and J 3 bases short, with 16 bases between. The CDR3: CASSVGSWGHTEAFF. The CDR3 region has the DNA TGTGCCAGCAGCGTAGGCTCCTGGGGCCACACTGAAGCTTTCTTT.

This clone was picked up many times. The chain joins TRBV7-3 to TRBJ1-3; D is unresolved. The germline V and J ends were trimmed by 5 bases and 7 bases, with 15 bases remaining between them. The CDR3 covers 14 residues. Looked up from germline, CDR1 is SGHTA and CDR2 is FQGTGA. CDR3 sequence (DNA): TGTGCCAGCAGCCCCAGTCATTACTTTAACACCATATATTTT. It specifies CASSPSHYFNTIYF.

This chain connects TRBV2 to TRBJ2-5; no clear D gene. The germline V gene encodes CDR1 SNHLY and CDR2 FYNNEI. The germline V and J ends were trimmed by 6 bases and 5 bases, with 10 bases remaining between them. The CDR3 spans 12 residues. CDR3 protein: CASRVDEETQYF. CDR3 sequence (DNA): TGTGCCAGCAGGGTGGATGAGGAGACCCAGTACTTC. Drawing the rest from reference TRBV2 and TRBJ2-5, the complete variable domain is EPEVTQTPSHQVTQMGQEVILRCVPISNHLYFYWYRQILGQKVEFLVSFYNNEISEKSEIFDDQFSVERPDGSNFTLKIRSTKLEDSAMYFCASRVDEETQYFGPGTRLLVL.

The rearrangement joins TRBV7-2 to TRBJ2-2; TRBD2 agrees at 9 bases. The CDR3 runs to 15 residues. V was clipped by 5 bases and J by 7 bases; unmatched bases: 8. Germline-derived CDR1 and CDR2 are SGHTA and FQGNSA. The CDR3, as DNA: TGTGCCAGCAGCCCTAGGGCGGGAGGGAGCGGGGAGCTGTTTTTT. Amino acid sequence: CASSPRAGGSGELFF.

The chain employs TRBV5-1 and TRBJ2-2; perhaps D is TRBD1 or TRBD2 (5 bases each). CDR1 is SGHRS and CDR2 is YFSETQ in the germline V gene. This CDR3 spans 15 amino acids. V was pared by 2 bases and J by 7 bases, with 15 bases between. CDR3 in DNA: TGCGCCAGCAGCTTCTACAGCGAGAGGGGCGGGGAGCTGTTTTTT. Translating it yields CASSFYSERGGELFF.

The chain links TRBV7-9 to TRBJ2-7; no clear D. V lost 1 base, J lost 3 bases, and 7 bases lay in between. CDR3 size: 13 residues. Germline-derived CDR1 and CDR2 are SEHNR and FQNEAQ (reference sequence). The DNA for the CDR3 is TGTGCCAGCAGCTTAGTATCCAGCTACGAGCAGTACTTC. As protein: CASSLVSSYEQYF.

The V gene is TRBV5-1, the J gene TRBJ2-3, with D perhaps being TRBD1 or TRBD2 (5 bases each). With 4 bases removed from V and 4 bases from J, the gap between germline ends came to 10 bases. CDR1 is SGHRS, CDR2 YFSETQ, per germline. The CDR3 has 13 residues. The CDR3 DNA reads as TGCGCCAGCAGCCCCCGGGGCGCAGATACGCAGTATTTT. Its translation is CASSPRGADTQYF.